The rows below give T cell receptor beta chains drawn from one sample of a study of cytomegalovirus exposure and HLA in healthy donors. The protocol was immunoSEQ multiplex PCR, while the TCRdb copy is restricted to in-frame clones and leaves out a portion. The data contain around 99,000 clones, approximately 79% of them singletons. Sequences were obtained from PBMCs. These receptors all come from a woman aged 40-49 years in good health and CMV-seropositive. Both conserved end residues are part of each CDR3. The D gene is left open where the match is weak. Rows give clone size only sometimes, using once, few, many, or a class for an expanded clone.

TRBJ2-5	TRBV6-6	TRBD1	.	TGTGCCAGCAGTTACACAGGACAGGGGCGAGAGACCCAGTACTTC	CASSYTGQGRETQYF
TRBJ2-1	TRBV29-1	TRBD1	.	TGCAGCGCAAGTCCGGGACAGGGTTACGAGCAGTTCTTC	CSASPGQGYEQFF
TRBJ2-7	TRBV9	.	few	TGTGCCAGCAGCGCGGGGGGGGGACAGGAGCAGTACTTC	CASSAGGGQEQYF
TRBJ2-5	TRBV7-2	.	.	TGTGCCAGCAGCTATGGCTCGGGGACCCAGTACTTC	CASSYGSGTQYF
TRBJ1-1	TRBV18	.	.	TGTGCCAGCTCATCTCGGGTACAACTGAACACTGAAGCTTTCTTT	CASSSRVQLNTEAFF
TRBJ2-1	TRBV6-1	.	few	TGTGCCAGCAGGCCTGGGGAAGGGGCATATGAGCAGTTCTTC	CASRPGEGAYEQFF
TRBJ1-5	TRBV5-6	.	few	TGTGCCAGCAGCTTGGGGCACGGCAATCAGCCCCAGCATTTT	CASSLGHGNQPQHF
TRBJ2-7	TRBV6-1	.	.	TGTGCCAGCACCTCACGACAGCCTTACGAGCAGTACTTC	CASTSRQPYEQYF
TRBJ2-4	TRBV4-3	TRBD2	few	TGCGCCAGCAGCCAAGATGTTCTAGCGGGGGGGTACATTCAGTACTTC	CASSQDVLAGGYIQYF
TRBJ1-1	TRBV5-1	TRBD1	.	TGCGCCAGCAGCCCTGGACAGGGAGGAACTGAAGCTTTCTTT	CASSPGQGGTEAFF
TRBJ1-6	TRBV5-6	TRBD1	.	TGTGCCAGCAGCTGGGACAGCAAATCACCCCTCCACTTT	CASSWDSKSPLHF
TRBJ1-1	TRBV7-9	.	.	TGTGCCAGCAGCTTAGAGCGGGGGGCGGCCCACACTGAAGCTTTCTTT	CASSLERGAAHTEAFF
TRBJ2-3	TRBV27	.	.	TGTGCCAGCAGTTTAGAGGGAGATACGCAGTATTTT	CASSLEGDTQYF
TRBJ2-3	TRBV20-1	.	.	TGCAGTGCCGAGCGGGTACAGGAGCAGTATTTT	CSAERVQEQYF
TRBJ2-3	TRBV5-1	TRBD1	.	TGCGCCAGCAGCTTCTTCCGACAGGGGGCGGAAGATACGCAGTATTTT	CASSFFRQGAEDTQYF
TRBJ1-1	TRBV25-1	.	few	TGTGCCAGCACCCCGCGGGCCAGGAACACTGAAGCTTTCTTT	CASTPRARNTEAFF
TRBJ1-4	TRBV10-1	.	.	TGCGCCAGCAGTCGGTCAACTAATGAAAAACTGTTTTTT	CASSRSTNEKLFF
TRBJ1-2	TRBV19	TRBD1	.	TGTGCCAGTAGTAGCCGGACAGGGGGCCGGGTCTATGGCTACACCTTC	CASSSRTGGRVYGYTF
TRBJ1-1	TRBV15	.	.	TGTGCCACCAGCAGAGATCGGAGAGGGGGATTCGCTGAAGCTTTCTTT	CATSRDRRGGFAEAFF
TRBJ2-2	TRBV29-1	.	.	TGCAGCGTTTCTTCCACCGGGGAGCTGTTTTTT	CSVSSTGELFF
TRBJ1-2	TRBV2	TRBD1	.	TGTGCCAGCACTGGGACAGGGCTGAGCTACACCTTC	CASTGTGLSYTF
TRBJ1-5	TRBV9	.	.	TGTGCCAGCAGCGTAGGAGGGTCTGGCAATCAGCCCCAGCATTTT	CASSVGGSGNQPQHF
TRBJ2-6	TRBV6-5	.	.	TGTGCCAGCAGTCGACAGATAGGGGCCAACGTCCTGACTTTC	CASSRQIGANVLTF
TRBJ1-4	TRBV5-6	.	.	TGTGCCAGCAGCCTAGGCCTCGGTAATGAAAAACTGTTTTTT	CASSLGLGNEKLFF
TRBJ2-5	TRBV5-4	TRBD1	.	TGTGCCAGCAGTCTTTCCCTTAGACAGGGGGAGAGCCAGTACTTC	CASSLSLRQGESQYF
TRBJ2-5	TRBV4-2	.	.	TGTGCCAGCAGCCAAGATACGGGGTTTGACGAGACCCAGTACTTC	CASSQDTGFDETQYF
TRBJ1-5	TRBV7-8	.	.	TGTGCCAGCAGCTTAAGAGGGATTGCGCAGCCCCAGCATTTT	CASSLRGIAQPQHF